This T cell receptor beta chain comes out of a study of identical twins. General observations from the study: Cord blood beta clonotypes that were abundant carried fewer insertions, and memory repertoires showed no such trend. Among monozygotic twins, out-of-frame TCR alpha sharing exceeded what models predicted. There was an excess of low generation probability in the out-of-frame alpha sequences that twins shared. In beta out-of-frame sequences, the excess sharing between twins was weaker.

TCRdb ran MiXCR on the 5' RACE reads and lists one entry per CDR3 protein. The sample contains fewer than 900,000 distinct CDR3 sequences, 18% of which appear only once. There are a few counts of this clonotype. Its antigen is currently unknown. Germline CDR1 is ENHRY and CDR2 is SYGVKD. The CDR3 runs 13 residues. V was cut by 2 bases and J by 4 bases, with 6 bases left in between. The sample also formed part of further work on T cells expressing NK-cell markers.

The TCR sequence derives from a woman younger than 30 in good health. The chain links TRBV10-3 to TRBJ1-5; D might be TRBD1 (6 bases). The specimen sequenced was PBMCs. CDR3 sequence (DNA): TGTGCCATCAGTGAGGGACAGAATCAGCCCCAGCATTTT. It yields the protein CAISEGQNQPQHF.